The 23 T cell receptor beta chains listed next were all sequenced from one sample in a study of radiation and T cells in renal cell carcinoma. Assay used: immunoSEQ multiplex PCR; TCRdb lists only in-frame clones, some missing. The sample carries approximately 43,000 clones, 70% to 85% recorded once. Time point reported: blood 4 weeks post-SBRT, at nephrectomy. Treatment in this sample: 15 Gy SBRT to primary tumor, nephrectomy 4 weeks later. This sample comprised blood, obtained from a patient whose treatment included radiotherapy and nephrectomy. Source of these receptors: a woman in her seventies with renal cell carcinoma.

This chain joins TRBV10-1 and TRBJ2-5; perhaps D is TRBD1 or TRBD2 (5 bases each). From germline, CDR1 is WNHNN and CDR2 SYGVQD (reference sequence). This CDR3 has 14 residues. Trimming stripped 6 bases from V and 5 bases from J, with 16 bases between. The CDR3 DNA is TGCGCCAGCAGGGACCAGGGAGAAGATGAGACCCAGTACTTC. Its translation: CASRDQGEDETQYF.

The rearrangement joins TRBV6-1 to TRBJ1-3; D is possibly TRBD1 (6 bases). CDR1 is MNHNS and CDR2 is SASEGT in the germline V gene. The V and J ends lost 6 bases and 2 bases respectively, with 11 bases between them. The CDR3 covers 14 residues. DNA of the CDR3: TGTGCCAGCAGGACCCGGGACACTGGAAACACCATATATTTT. It is translated as CASRTRDTGNTIYF.

V usage is TRBV10-3 and J usage is TRBJ2-5, with 10 bases that match TRBD1. Germline V lookup: CDR1 ENHRY, CDR2 SYGVKD. The CDR3 consists of 16 residues. The V segment lost 3 bases and the J segment 2 bases; nucleotides outside the gene matches: 6. The CDR3 nucleotides are TGTGCCATCAGTGACCTGGACAGGGGGTCTCAAGAGACCCAGTACTTC. Encoded protein: CAISDLDRGSQETQYF.

The chain combines TRBV29-1 with TRBJ1-1; D ambiguous. The germline V gene has CDR1 SQVTM and CDR2 ANQGSEA. Trimming took 1 base from V and 3 from J, leaving 12 bases between them. This CDR3 spans 14 amino acids. The CDR3 is CSVEGGRRDTEAFF. In nucleotides, the CDR3 is TGCAGCGTTGAAGGGGGTAGGAGAGACACTGAAGCTTTCTTT.

The chain joins TRBV5-1 to TRBJ2-3; 9 nucleotides match TRBD2. CDR1 is SGHRS and CDR2 is YFSETQ in the germline V gene. This CDR3 region has 16 residues. J was trimmed by 2 bases and V by 7 bases; bases with no gene match: 11. CDR3 amino acids: CASSVAGEWNTDTQYF. CDR3 nucleotides: TGCGCCAGCTCTGTAGCGGGAGAATGGAACACAGATACGCAGTATTTT. The variable domain in full, with the rest retrieved from reference TRBV5-1 and TRBJ2-3, is KAGVTQTPRYLIKTRGQQVTLSCSPISGHRSVSWYQQTPGQGLQFLFEYFSETQRNKGNFPGRFSGRQFSNSRSEMNVSTLELGDSALYLCASSVAGEWNTDTQYFGPGTRLTVL.

The CDR3 DNA is TGTGCCAGCACGGAGATCCCACGGGGAGAGACCCAGTACTTC. The encoded protein is CASTEIPRGETQYF. The V and J genes are TRBV2 and TRBJ2-5, with D maybe TRBD2 (5 bases). Trimming shortened V by 7 bases and J by 4 bases, and 16 bases separated the two germline ends. Germline lookup yields CDR1 SNHLY and CDR2 FYNNEI. The CDR3 extends over 14 amino acids.

This clone was observed a few times. The rearrangement uses TRBV27 and TRBJ2-4; TRBD2 might be the D (5 bases). CDR1 MNHEY and CDR2 SMNVEV come from the germline V gene (reference sequence). Between the trimmed V and J ends, which lost 6 bases and 3 bases, there was a span of 15 bases. The CDR3 is 15 amino acids. Here the CDR3 reads CASSREGVGKNIQYF. DNA for the CDR3: TGTGCCAGCAGCCGGGAAGGAGTAGGCAAAAACATTCAGTACTTC.

V is TRBV6-1 and J is TRBJ2-7; 7 positions agree with TRBD1. J gave up 6 bases and V 1 base, and 3 bases lay outside the gene matches. The length of the CDR3 is 13 residues. The V gene's germline CDR1 is MNHNS and CDR2 SASEGT. CDR3 region: CASSEEGAGEQYF. CDR3 DNA sequence: TGTGCCAGCAGTGAAGAGGGGGCAGGCGAGCAGTACTTC.

The chain carries TRBV4-3 and TRBJ2-6, with TRBD2 matching 9 bases. This CDR3 has 20 residues. The V segment lost 4 bases and the J segment 0 bases; nucleotides outside the gene matches: 13. The V gene's germline CDR1 is LGHNA and CDR2 YSLEER. The CDR3 sequence is CASSRTLRREGRSGANVLTF. Written as DNA, the CDR3 is TGCGCCAGCAGCCGCACGTTGCGGCGGGAGGGGCGCTCTGGGGCCAACGTCCTGACTTTC.

V gene TRBV6-1 combines with J gene TRBJ1-2, with 9 bases matching TRBD1. CDR1 is MNHNS, CDR2 SASEGT, per germline. J was trimmed by 7 bases and V by 6 bases; bases with no gene match: 6. CDR3 length equals 13 residues. The DNA of the CDR3 is TGTGCCAGCAGCCGGACAGGGGAACTTGGCTACACCTTC. Translating it yields CASSRTGELGYTF.

The V gene is TRBV11-3, the J gene TRBJ2-7; perhaps TRBD1 as D (5 bases). Germline assignment: CDR1 SGHNT and CDR2 YENEEA. Trimming removed 2 bases at V and 0 bases at J, with 8 bases between. CDR3 length: 14 amino acids. The CDR3 protein is CASSLNRLSYEQYF. CDR3 nucleotides: TGTGCCAGCAGCTTAAACAGGCTCTCCTACGAGCAGTACTTC.

The genes are TRBV11-2 and TRBJ2-5; 7 bases line up with TRBD2. V was pared by 3 bases and J by 3 bases, with 7 bases of the junction left unmatched. From germline, CDR1 is SGHAT and CDR2 FQNNGV. The CDR3 runs to 15 residues. The CDR3 DNA follows: TGTGCCAGCAGCTTTAACGGGCTAGCGGAAGAGACCCAGTACTTC. It specifies CASSFNGLAEETQYF.

This rearrangement joins TRBV5-4 to TRBJ2-7; D remains unclear. The CDR3 covers 13 residues. V lost 0 bases and J 6 bases, leaving 10 bases between the germline ends. Germline V gene sequence: CDR1 SGHNT, CDR2 YYREEE (reference sequence). This CDR3 reads CASSLGSGVEQYF. As DNA, the CDR3 is TGTGCCAGCAGCTTGGGGTCAGGTGTCGAGCAGTACTTC.

The chain is built from TRBV5-1 and TRBJ2-7; TRBD1 matches 7 bases. The V gene end was trimmed by 1 base and the J gene end by 3 bases; junction bases not matched to a gene: 4. The CDR3 sequence is 14 residues long. Germline V lookup: CDR1 SGHRS, CDR2 YFSETQ. CDR3 in DNA: TGCGCCAGCAGCTTGACAGGGGCCGGCTACGAGCAGTACTTC. It codes for CASSLTGAGYEQYF.

The rearrangement uses TRBV9 and TRBJ2-3; no firm D call. V was trimmed by 1 base and J by 3 bases, leaving 12 bases between them. Germline V lookup: CDR1 SGDLS, CDR2 YYNGEE. CDR3 size: 15 residues. As DNA, the CDR3 is TGTGCCAGCAGCGTATTGGTCAGTCATACAGATACGCAGTATTTT. It yields the protein CASSVLVSHTDTQYF.

V and J are TRBV27 and TRBJ1-1; unclear D gene. This CDR3 spans 14 amino acids. Germline V gene data show CDR1 as MNHEY and CDR2 as SMNVEV (reference sequence). V was pared by 6 bases and J by 0 bases, with 11 bases between. The CDR3 loop reads CASRSAEMNTEAFF. In DNA form, the CDR3 reads TGTGCCAGCAGGTCTGCGGAAATGAACACTGAAGCTTTCTTT.

In DNA, the CDR3 is TGTGCCAGCAGCTGGGCTCCGGGACTGAGCACCGGGGAGCTGTTTTTT. Its translation: CASSWAPGLSTGELFF. This rearrangement joins TRBV5-6 to TRBJ2-2; weak D call: TRBD2 (6 bases). The CDR3 spans 16 residues. The V end was cut by 3 bases, the J end by 4 bases, with 16 bases between. In germline, CDR1 is SGHDT, CDR2 YYEEEE.

This clone was detected ten times or more. The chain carries TRBV5-5 and TRBJ1-6; D unclear. Germline loops: CDR1 SGHKS, CDR2 YYEKEE (reference sequence). Trimming pared 0 bases from V and 8 bases from J, leaving 24 bases between. The CDR3 covers 19 residues. Here the CDR3 reads CASSLVFFFSAGYYSPLHF. As DNA, the CDR3 is TGTGCCAGCAGCTTGGTTTTCTTTTTTTCGGCTGGATACTATTCACCCCTCCACTTT.

V gene TRBV7-8 combines with J gene TRBJ2-2; TRBD2 is a possible D gene (5 bases). The V gene's germline CDR1 is SGHVS and CDR2 FQNEAQ. V was trimmed by 5 bases and J by 1 base, leaving 8 bases between them. The CDR3 covers 14 residues. CDR3 loop: CASSGEGNTGELFF. CDR3 nucleotides: TGTGCCAGCAGCGGCGAGGGGAACACCGGGGAGCTGTTTTTT.

The chain couples TRBV5-6 to TRBJ2-7, with D uncertain. The length of the CDR3 is 14 residues. Germline values: CDR1 SGHDT, CDR2 YYEEEE. Trimming pared 4 bases from V and 4 bases from J, leaving 15 bases between. The CDR3 reads CASSPTARRYEQYF. In nucleotides, the CDR3 is TGTGCCAGCAGCCCAACAGCCCGTCGGTACGAGCAGTACTTC.

This rearrangement joins TRBV4-3 to TRBJ1-4; D is perhaps TRBD1 (6 bases). This CDR3 has 16 amino acids. Germline V gene lookup returns CDR1 LGHNA and CDR2 YSLEER. The V end was cut by 0 bases, the J end by 7 bases, with 15 bases between. The CDR3 reads CASSQDLQGIGEKLFF. The CDR3 DNA is TGCGCCAGCAGCCAAGATTTGCAGGGGATAGGTGAAAAACTGTTTTTT.

The chain is built from TRBV2 and TRBJ2-6; a possible D gene is TRBD2 (7 bases). Germline CDR1 is SNHLY and CDR2 is FYNNEI. The CDR3 is made up of 14 amino acids. V shed 11 bases and J shed 4 bases, with 15 bases lying between them. DNA for the CDR3: TGTGCCGCGGGGGCCGGGTCGGGGGCCAACGTCCTGACTTTC. As protein: CAAGAGSGANVLTF.

A remark on this clone: This may stem from a read error, because a much larger clone lies one nucleotide away. V is TRBV19 and J is TRBJ1-2; 9 bases map to TRBD1. The CDR3 sequence is 21 residues long. Germline CDR1 reads LNHDA; CDR2 reads SQIVND (reference sequence). CDR3 amino acids: CASKVTITYGDREDRDYGYAF. Here the CDR3 DNA reads TGTGCCAGTAAGGTCACGATAACTTACGGGGACAGGGAAGACAGAGACTATGGCTACGCCTTC.